Listed below are T cell receptor beta chains from one sample, sequenced in a study of technical replicates of blood from a handful of donors. Assay used: immunoSEQ multiplex PCR; TCRdb lists only in-frame clones, some missing. The data contain just over 60,000 clones, more than 70% of them singletons. The sample consisted of PBMCs. These receptors originate from a human donor in good health. Some clones in this sample may be carry-over from other donors' samples. Both conserved end residues are part of each CDR3. The order of the fields is D gene, V gene, J gene, clone size, CDR3 DNA, CDR3 protein. The D gene is left open where the match is weak. A clone size is listed for some rows: how often the clone was seen (once, few, many), or a class if it is expanded.

D: TRBD1
V: TRBV11-1
J: TRBJ1-2
size: -
DNA: TGTGCCAGCAGCAGGGACAGGGGAGAGGTTGGCTACACCTTC
CDR3: CASSRDRGEVGYTF

D: TRBD1
V: TRBV19
J: TRBJ2-7
size: -
DNA: TGTGCCAGTAGTTTAACAGGGGGAACAAGCTCCTACGAGCAGTACTTC
CDR3: CASSLTGGTSSYEQYF

D: TRBD1
V: TRBV6-5
J: TRBJ2-2
size: -
DNA: TGTGCCAGCAGCCGGACAGGCCAGAACACCGGGGAGCTGTTTTTT
CDR3: CASSRTGQNTGELFF

D: TRBD1
V: TRBV4-3
J: TRBJ2-7
size: -
DNA: TGCGCCAGCAGCCAAGATTCTCCGGGACAGTTCTACGAGCAGTACTTC
CDR3: CASSQDSPGQFYEQYF

D: -
V: TRBV6-5
J: TRBJ1-1
size: few
DNA: TGTGCCAGCAGTCGACCAGGAGGGACTGAAGCTTTCTTT
CDR3: CASSRPGGTEAFF

D: -
V: TRBV29-1
J: TRBJ1-2
size: -
DNA: TGCAGCGTTGATAATCCCCGGACAAATAACTATGGCTACACCTTC
CDR3: CSVDNPRTNNYGYTF

D: TRBD2
V: TRBV7-6
J: TRBJ2-1
size: -
DNA: TGTGCCAGCAGCCAGGGACTAGCGGGAGGGCGACCAAGTTATGAGCAGTTCTTC
CDR3: CASSQGLAGGRPSYEQFF

D: -
V: TRBV6-1
J: TRBJ2-7
size: few
DNA: TGTGCCAGCCGACCGACTGAAACCTACGAGCAGTACTTC
CDR3: CASRPTETYEQYF

D: -
V: TRBV5-1
J: TRBJ2-7
size: -
DNA: TGCGCCAGCCATGAGGACTTTTCCTCCTACGAGCAGTACTTC
CDR3: CASHEDFSSYEQYF

D: -
V: TRBV5-4
J: TRBJ2-5
size: -
DNA: TGTGCCAGCAGCTTGTCAGGGCGGCAAGAGACCCAGTACTTC
CDR3: CASSLSGRQETQYF

D: -
V: TRBV19
J: TRBJ1-5
size: -
DNA: TGTGCCAGTTTCGACGGACAGCGGAATCAGCCCCAGCATTTT
CDR3: CASFDGQRNQPQHF

D: -
V: TRBV7-2
J: TRBJ2-7
size: -
DNA: TGTGCCAGCAGCTTAGTCCCCGGTCCCTACGAGCAGTACTTC
CDR3: CASSLVPGPYEQYF

D: TRBD2
V: TRBV5-1
J: TRBJ2-7
size: -
DNA: TGCGCCAGCAGCTTATCCCGGCGGGAGGGCCGCTACGAGCAGTACTTC
CDR3: CASSLSRREGRYEQYF

D: TRBD1
V: TRBV4-1
J: TRBJ2-3
size: once
DNA: TGCGCCAGCAGCCAAGTGAGGACAGGGGGCAGGATGGATACGCAGTATTTT
CDR3: CASSQVRTGGRMDTQYF

D: TRBD1
V: TRBV27
J: TRBJ1-5
size: -
DNA: TGTGCCAGCAGATGGACAGGGGGCCCTAGCCAGCCCCAGCATTTT
CDR3: CASRWTGGPSQPQHF

D: -
V: TRBV19
J: TRBJ2-7
size: -
DNA: TGTGCCAGTAGCCCCCTACGGAGGCGACGATCCTACGAGCAGTACTTC
CDR3: CASSPLRRRRSYEQYF

D: -
V: TRBV12-5
J: TRBJ1-4
size: -
DNA: TGTGCTAGTGGTTTGGTGGAGGGCGGAAAACTGTTTTTT
CDR3: CASGLVEGGKLFF